This TCR beta chain appears in the sequencing data of a study of beta chain features in type 1 diabetes. Findings of the study overall: Within patients, naive, central memory and Treg TCRB repertoires seemed more similar than within healthy donors. In all four CD4+ subsets, TCRB CDR3 length was significantly, moderately reduced in type 1 diabetes.

What was sequenced were expressed TCRB transcripts, since all of the isolated RNA had been reverse transcribed. Assay: immunoSEQ multiplex PCR; the TCRdb copy retains only in-frame clones and omits some. The sample records a few hundred thousand clones, about 14% being singletons. Heparinised blood was drawn once per donor, averaging about 100 mL. Researchers reported sorting CD4+ naive, central memory, regulatory and stem cell-like memory cells via CD45RO/CCR7/CD25/CD127/CD95/CD27. Remarks on this clone: The antigen is not known.

V was clipped by 3 bases and J by 4 bases, with 9 bases between them. The CDR3 runs 13 residues. Germline assignment: CDR1 KGHSH and CDR2 LQKENI. This TCR came from a woman aged 18 to 35 in good health. The rearrangement joins TRBV18 to TRBJ1-2, with a tentative D call TRBD1 (5 bases). The sequencing sample was made of naive CD4+ T cells from blood. The CDR3 spells CASSPRDSYGYTF. CDR3 DNA: TGTGCCAGCTCACCGCGGGACTCCTATGGCTACACCTTC.